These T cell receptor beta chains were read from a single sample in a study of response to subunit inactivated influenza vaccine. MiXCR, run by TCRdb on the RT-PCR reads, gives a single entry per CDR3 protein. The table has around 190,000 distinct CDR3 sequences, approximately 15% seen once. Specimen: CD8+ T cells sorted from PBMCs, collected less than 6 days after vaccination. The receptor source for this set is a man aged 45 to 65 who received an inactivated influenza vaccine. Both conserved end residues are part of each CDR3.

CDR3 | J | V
CASTQIANTGELFF | TRBJ2-2 | TRBV6-1
CASSQGSFTEAFF | TRBJ1-1 | TRBV3-1
CSAKDWYTEAFF | TRBJ1-1 | TRBV20-1
CASSPGPGGTEAFF | TRBJ1-1 | TRBV19
CASSLRAGGGETQYF | TRBJ2-5 | TRBV6-1
CASSQDWTSGYEQYF | TRBJ2-7 | TRBV4-3
CATSSWGSTEAFF | TRBJ1-1 | TRBV15
CASSQPLDPAYNEQFF | TRBJ2-1 | TRBV3-1
CASSTQGAYGYTF | TRBJ1-2 | TRBV7-8
CASSQDRADVLTF | TRBJ2-6 | TRBV4-1
CASSQGTRGTDTQYF | TRBJ2-3 | TRBV4-2
CASSPWRGTDTQYF | TRBJ2-3 | TRBV18
CASSPWGGHNEQFF | TRBJ2-1 | TRBV7-2
CASSYSGRRDTQYF | TRBJ2-3 | TRBV6-5
CASSRQTSSTGELFF | TRBJ2-2 | TRBV4-3
CASSYSASGAGELFF | TRBJ2-2 | TRBV6-5
CASSDGGGTDTQYF | TRBJ2-3 | TRBV6-4
CSARDPLAGVPETQYF | TRBJ2-5 | TRBV20-1
CASSPRATGTYEQYF | TRBJ2-7 | TRBV7-8
CASSYSAGSNEQFF | TRBJ2-1 | TRBV6-5
CASRFREMNTEAFF | TRBJ1-1 | TRBV28
CATLSDTQYF | TRBJ2-3 | TRBV6-2/TRBV6-3
CSAGALGDSYNEQFF | TRBJ2-1 | TRBV20-1
CASSIVGTTLREQYF | TRBJ2-7 | TRBV19
CASSYLGEQYF | TRBJ2-7 | TRBV6-2/TRBV6-3
CASSRDRAGADNEQFF | TRBJ2-1 | TRBV7-9
CASSQGLGVGYNEQFF | TRBJ2-1 | TRBV7-2
CASSSTSGYASTDTQYF | TRBJ2-3 | TRBV13
CASSKRKYVDTEAFF | TRBJ1-1 | TRBV21-1
CASSLAPTGTAEETQYF | TRBJ2-5 | TRBV28
CASTDSYGYTF | TRBJ1-2 | TRBV25-1
CASSLEDGLSTDTQYF | TRBJ2-3 | TRBV5-1
CASSLELGSTDTQYF | TRBJ2-3 | TRBV12-3/TRBV12-4
CASSLLTSGGANTGELFF | TRBJ2-2 | TRBV27
CASSPLLGTAYEQYF | TRBJ2-7 | TRBV28
CASSEDQLAGGYNEQFF | TRBJ2-1 | TRBV2
CASSDLAGESPDTQYF | TRBJ2-3 | TRBV9
CASSDNYGYTF | TRBJ1-2 | TRBV9
CASSLERQGAGEKLFF | TRBJ1-4 | TRBV5-1
CASSLQDGTSNEQFF | TRBJ2-1 | TRBV27
CASSRVGLGTGELFF | TRBJ2-2 | TRBV6-1
CATSDLISDSYNEQFF | TRBJ2-1 | TRBV24-1
CASSWGTGNNQPQHF | TRBJ1-5 | TRBV5-6
CSVTGTTNTGELFF | TRBJ2-2 | TRBV29-1
CASSQDRLTPDTQYF | TRBJ2-3 | TRBV3-1
CASSLAAGSEAFF | TRBJ1-1 | TRBV5-1
CASSPSPLVEQYF | TRBJ2-7 | TRBV12-3/TRBV12-4
CATSFRTGGTDTQYF | TRBJ2-3 | TRBV15
CASSLGEWPETQYF | TRBJ2-5 | TRBV12-3/TRBV12-4